Included here is one TCR beta chain sequence, with context. Its antigen is not identified. TCRdb ran MiXCR on the 5' RACE reads and lists one entry per CDR3 protein. This table has tens of thousands of distinct CDR3 sequences, approximately 17% appearing once. Study-wide results and limits: The TCR gene usage of tumor memory CD4+ T cells clustered together with blood and lymph node memory CD4+ cells and with lymph node naive CD4+ cells.

Naive CD4+ cells had CD25+ Tregs removed. Germline V gene data show CDR1 as SGHKS and CDR2 as YYEKEE (reference sequence). Trimming at V came to 3 bases and at J to 13 bases, leaving 0 bases not matched to a gene. This CDR3 region has 11 residues. Material: naive CD4+ T cells sorted from blood. Subset described: naive CD4+ T cells, CD4+CD45RA+CD25-. This TCR was sampled from a female donor with breast cancer. The rearrangement links TRBV5-5 to TRBJ2-6; 8 positions agree with TRBD2. The CDR3 region has the DNA TGTGCCAGCAGCTCGGGGGGGGTCCTGACTTTC. This translates into CASSSGGVLTF.